The source of this TCR beta chain is a study of read filtering for tumor transcriptome and immune sequencing. Across the study: DNase treatment preceded whole-transcriptome library preparation.

Molecular barcoded adaptors covering alpha/delta and beta/gamma chains were used on 400 to 450 ng RNA. Each CDR3 protein gets one entry after TCRdb re-called the reads with MiXCR. The sample consists of under 150,000 distinct CDR3 sequences, about 12% of them appearing once. The CDR3 totals 12 residues. Germline CDR1 MNHNS, CDR2 SASEGT. Deletions cut 5 bases from V and 3 bases from J, with 5 bases between. This clonotype came up many times. Its cognate antigen is unknown. General study points: The sorted CD138-negative fraction was a mixed bone marrow immune population, not purified T cells. Even smaller IR-seq throughput identified most shared clonotypes.

The sample comprised a population of CD138-negative cells sorted from bone marrow. The TCR sequence derives from a donor older than 35 with multiple myeloma. This rearrangement joins TRBV6-1 to TRBJ2-1; no clear D. CDR3 DNA sequence: TGTGCCAGCAGTCGACTCTACAATGAGCAGTTCTTC. Encoded protein: CASSRLYNEQFF.